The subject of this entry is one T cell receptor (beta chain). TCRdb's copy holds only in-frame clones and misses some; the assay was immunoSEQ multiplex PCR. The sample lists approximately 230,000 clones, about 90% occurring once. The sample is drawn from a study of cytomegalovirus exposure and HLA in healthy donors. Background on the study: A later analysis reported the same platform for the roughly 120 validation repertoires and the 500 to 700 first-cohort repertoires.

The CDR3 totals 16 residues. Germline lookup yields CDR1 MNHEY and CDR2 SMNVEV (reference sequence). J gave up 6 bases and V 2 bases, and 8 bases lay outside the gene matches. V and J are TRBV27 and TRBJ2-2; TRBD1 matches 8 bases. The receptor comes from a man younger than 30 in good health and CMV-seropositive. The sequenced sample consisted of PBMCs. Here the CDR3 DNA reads TGTGCCAGCAGTTTAGTTTGGACAGGGAGCCCCGGGGAGCTGTTTTTT. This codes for CASSLVWTGSPGELFF.